These T cell receptor beta chains were read from a single sample in a study of blood T cell repertoires in COVID-19. Some clones are missing from TCRdb's copy, which holds only in-frame ones; the method was immunoSEQ multiplex PCR. The table has 85,000 to 95,000 clones, 87% seen once. Input material: peripheral blood. These receptors were obtained from a woman over 75 with acute or convalescent COVID-19. Both conserved end residues are part of each CDR3. The order of the fields is V gene, J gene, CDR3 protein.

v_call: TRBV11-2; j_call: TRBJ1-6; cdr3_aa: CASRPAGKSPLHF
v_call: TRBV6-4; j_call: TRBJ1-5; cdr3_aa: CASKIQVTSNQPQHF
v_call: TRBV9; j_call: TRBJ2-1; cdr3_aa: CASSAGGSSYNEQFF
v_call: TRBV24-1; j_call: TRBJ1-1; cdr3_aa: CAISLDLNTEAFF
v_call: TRBV9; j_call: TRBJ2-7; cdr3_aa: CASSSSGLAGGEQYF
v_call: TRBV5-4; j_call: TRBJ1-2; cdr3_aa: CASSLAGNNYGYTF
v_call: TRBV4-1; j_call: TRBJ1-4; cdr3_aa: CASSQDRGTANEKLFF
v_call: TRBV19; j_call: TRBJ2-2; cdr3_aa: CASSDSGRASGELFF
v_call: TRBV5-8; j_call: TRBJ2-7; cdr3_aa: CASSPGQGFPYEQYF
v_call: TRBV10-3; j_call: TRBJ2-7; cdr3_aa: CAISLGAGSYEQYF
v_call: TRBV5-1; j_call: TRBJ2-3; cdr3_aa: CASSSSTDTQYF
v_call: TRBV4-2; j_call: TRBJ1-2; cdr3_aa: CASSQDPPSGYTF
v_call: TRBV27; j_call: TRBJ2-1; cdr3_aa: CASSPAGGVYEQFF
v_call: TRBV3-1/TRBV3-2; j_call: TRBJ1-2; cdr3_aa: CASSPSDRASLYGYTF
v_call: TRBV10-3; j_call: TRBJ1-6; cdr3_aa: CAISADRAYSPLHF
v_call: TRBV6-2/TRBV6-3; j_call: TRBJ1-6; cdr3_aa: CASSLVRTDNSPLHF
v_call: TRBV3-1/TRBV3-2; j_call: TRBJ1-6; cdr3_aa: CASSNGDSGSPLHF
v_call: TRBV27; j_call: TRBJ2-7; cdr3_aa: CASSPTQGWEQYF
v_call: TRBV15; j_call: TRBJ1-5; cdr3_aa: CATSTGPLTGGKSGNQPQHF
v_call: TRBV5-1; j_call: TRBJ2-1; cdr3_aa: CASSPSSLPYNEQFF
v_call: TRBV12-3/TRBV12-4; j_call: TRBJ1-2; cdr3_aa: CASSQGKDYGYTF
v_call: TRBV9; j_call: TRBJ2-2; cdr3_aa: CASSVVRTAGENTGELFF
v_call: TRBV30; j_call: TRBJ2-2; cdr3_aa: CAWRTGSGDTGELFF
v_call: TRBV2; j_call: TRBJ1-4; cdr3_aa: CASSPDRGVEKLFF
v_call: TRBV29-1; j_call: TRBJ1-1; cdr3_aa: CSVEKAQDTEAFF
v_call: TRBV11-2; j_call: TRBJ2-3; cdr3_aa: CASSPNAGGWTDTQYF
v_call: TRBV28; j_call: TRBJ2-2; cdr3_aa: CASSRSGRAAGELFF
v_call: TRBV7-3; j_call: TRBJ2-1; cdr3_aa: CASSLYRRDEQFF
v_call: TRBV9; j_call: TRBJ1-6; cdr3_aa: CASSETSDRGSYNSPLHF
v_call: TRBV3-1/TRBV3-2; j_call: TRBJ1-2; cdr3_aa: CASSPRSDNYGYTF
v_call: TRBV2; j_call: TRBJ1-2; cdr3_aa: CASSEAIGGGVQSNGYTF
v_call: TRBV18; j_call: TRBJ1-1; cdr3_aa: CASSPGGGGYTEAFF
v_call: TRBV11-3; j_call: TRBJ2-3; cdr3_aa: CASSSGLESQYF
v_call: TRBV11-2; j_call: TRBJ2-1; cdr3_aa: CASSRAPLALHEQFF
v_call: TRBV19; j_call: TRBJ2-1; cdr3_aa: CASSSSGGLTLYNEQFF
v_call: TRBV6-5; j_call: TRBJ1-2; cdr3_aa: CASSYSGGNDGYTF
v_call: TRBV9; j_call: TRBJ1-1; cdr3_aa: CASSVEETTTEAFF
v_call: TRBV2; j_call: TRBJ2-3; cdr3_aa: CASSLGGGRRKDTQYF
v_call: TRBV5-1; j_call: TRBJ1-6; cdr3_aa: CASSLGQSNSPLHF
v_call: TRBV19; j_call: TRBJ1-3; cdr3_aa: CASSTGGVGNTIYF
v_call: TRBV27; j_call: TRBJ1-2; cdr3_aa: CASSFRAGTGHGYTF
v_call: TRBV6-5; j_call: TRBJ1-5; cdr3_aa: CASSPGRDNQPQHF
v_call: TRBV3-1/TRBV3-2; j_call: TRBJ2-1; cdr3_aa: CASSPGGQGASEQFF
v_call: TRBV2; j_call: TRBJ1-2; cdr3_aa: CASRDRAYYGYTF
v_call: TRBV6-4; j_call: TRBJ1-1; cdr3_aa: CASSPRRRKSQNTEAFF